The 8 T cell receptor beta chains presented below share a single source sample, sequenced in a study of OX40 agonist ivuxolimab in advanced cancers. TCRdb keeps only in-frame clones here, not all; method: immunoSEQ multiplex PCR. The table shows roughly 73,000 clones, with 85% to 90% occurring only once. The material sequenced was CD4+ or CD8+ T cells sorted from blood, taken in a trial of the OX40 agonist ivuxolimab. The source is an adult with an advanced solid tumor such as melanoma, head and neck, liver or kidney cancer.

This clone was found once. The chain combines TRBV28 with TRBJ1-5; D is possibly TRBD1 (5 bases). CDR3 size: 15 residues. The germline V gene encodes CDR1 MDHEN and CDR2 SYDVKM. V dropped 3 bases and J dropped 1 base, with 10 bases sitting between them. CDR3 nucleotide sequence: TGTGCCAGCAGTTTCATGGGGCTGAGCAATCAGCCCCAGCATTTT. Protein: CASSFMGLSNQPQHF.

The V call is TRBV6-5, the J call TRBJ1-1; D remains ambiguous. V was shortened by 1 base and J by 3 bases, with 15 bases between the two germline ends. From germline, CDR1 is MNHEY and CDR2 SVGAGI. This CDR3 comprises 16 residues. The CDR3 is CASSYLASTPHTEAFF. The CDR3 DNA reads as TGTGCCAGCAGTTACTTGGCCTCGACACCCCACACTGAAGCTTTCTTT.

The chain is built from TRBV25-1 and TRBJ2-5, with D possibly TRBD1 on 6 matching bases. Germline CDR1 and CDR2: MGHDK and SYGVNS. V lost 3 bases to trimming and J lost 6 bases, with 14 bases between them. CDR3 size: 14 residues. The chain's CDR3 is CASSDSGVRQTQYF. CDR3 sequence (DNA): TGTGCCAGCAGTGACTCAGGGGTTCGGCAGACCCAGTACTTC.

The chain is built from TRBV19 and TRBJ1-1; D is undetermined. Deletions cut 3 bases from V and 8 bases from J, with 7 bases between. This CDR3 comprises 11 residues. CDR1 LNHDA and CDR2 SQIVND come from the germline V gene (reference sequence). CDR3: CASSMAQEAFF. As DNA, the CDR3 is TGTGCCAGTAGTATGGCACAGGAAGCTTTCTTT.

The genes are TRBV7-3 and TRBJ2-5; 8 bases are a match to TRBD1. The CDR3 has 16 amino acids. Per the germline V gene, CDR1 is SGHTA and CDR2 is FQGTGA. Trimming cost V 3 bases and J 4 bases; bases outside gene matches: 10. This CDR3 reads CASSFTGTGSLETQYF. CDR3 nucleotides: TGTGCCAGCAGCTTCACCGGGACAGGTTCTTTAGAGACCCAGTACTTC.

This clone was counted only a few times. The genes are TRBV18 and TRBJ1-1; D gene uncertain. This CDR3 is built from 12 residues. V dropped 1 base and J dropped 4 bases, with 4 bases sitting between them. Germline values: CDR1 KGHSH, CDR2 LQKENI. This CDR3 is CASSPLVTEAFF. The DNA of the CDR3 is TGTGCCAGCTCACCACTGGTCACTGAAGCTTTCTTT.

The rearrangement uses TRBV5-4 and TRBJ2-3, with 8 positions matching TRBD2. Germline-derived CDR1 and CDR2 are SGHNT and YYREEE (reference sequence). The CDR3 spans 14 residues. The junction had 7 bases not matched to a gene; V was cut back by 6 bases and J by 4 bases. CDR3: CASNRAGVADTQYF. Written as DNA, the CDR3 is TGTGCCAGCAACAGAGCGGGGGTCGCAGATACGCAGTATTTT.

V usage is TRBV27 and J usage is TRBJ1-6; TRBD1 agrees at 11 bases. Germline V CDR1 and CDR2: MNHEY, SMNVEV (reference sequence). V shed 3 bases, J shed 8 bases, and the junction held 3 bases outside the gene matches. The CDR3 spans 15 residues. The CDR3 here is CASSFRDRGYSPLHF. As DNA, the CDR3 is TGTGCCAGCAGTTTCCGGGACAGGGGGTATTCACCCCTCCACTTT.